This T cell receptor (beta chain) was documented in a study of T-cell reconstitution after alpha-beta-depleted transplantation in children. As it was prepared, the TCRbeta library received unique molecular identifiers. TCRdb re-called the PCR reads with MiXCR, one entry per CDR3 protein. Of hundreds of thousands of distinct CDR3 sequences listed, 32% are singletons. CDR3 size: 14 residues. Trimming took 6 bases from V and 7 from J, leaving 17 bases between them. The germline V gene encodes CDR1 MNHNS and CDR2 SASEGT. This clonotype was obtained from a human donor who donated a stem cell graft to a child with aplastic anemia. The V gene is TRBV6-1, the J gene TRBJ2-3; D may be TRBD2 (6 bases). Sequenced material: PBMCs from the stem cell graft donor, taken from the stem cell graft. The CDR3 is CASSLGIAANTQYF. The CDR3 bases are TGTGCCAGCAGCCTCGGGATAGCGGCGAATACGCAGTATTTT.